This T cell receptor (beta chain) was observed in a study of T cells after yellow fever vaccination. Study summary: The SMART-Seq v4 Ultra Low Input method served to prepare the low-cell-number fractions. Regarding the study as a whole: Most primary-vaccination clones recurred post-booster (approximately 96% CD4, more than 85% CD8). There was a small share of clonotypes that showed up in both the CD4 and CD8 compartments.

The CDR3 length is 14 residues. Trimming cost V 10 bases and J 2 bases, with 16 bases left between them. Germline assignment: CDR1 LNHDA and CDR2 SQIVND (reference sequence). For TCR, cDNA came from 5'RACE template switching, which added a universal primer site and UMIs. MiXCR, applied by TCRdb to the 5' RACE reads, yields one record per CDR3 protein. The table lists 250,000 to 350,000 distinct CDR3 sequences, about 6.9% of them singletons. This clonotype has only a few counts. Its antigen is unidentified. The sequence derives from a man younger than 35 who received the YFV17D yellow fever vaccine. The J gene is TRBJ2-3, the V gene TRBV19; D call uncertain. Sequenced here: PBMCs, sampled roughly 46 days after the first yellow fever vaccination. In nucleotides, the CDR3 is TGTGCCACTACAGAGAGACACACCACAGATACGCAGTATTTT. This gives the protein CATTERHTTDTQYF. The whole variable domain, filled in from reference TRBV19 and TRBJ2-3, reads DGGITQSPKYLFRKEGQNVTLSCEQNLNHDAMYWYRQDPGQGLRLIYYSQIVNDFQKGDIAEGYSVSREKKESFPLTVTSAQKNPTAFYLCATTERHTTDTQYFGPGTRLTVL.